Presented here are 23 T cell receptor beta chains from one specimen sequenced in a study of shared clonotypes between healthy human individuals (dated by TCRdb to the early 2020s). Library preparation was by the immunoSEQ multiplex PCR assay. TCRdb re-hosts the immuneACCESS table, in-frame sequences only. Its copies lack some clones; in the studies checked, an unresolved V gene accounts for under half of them, and the cause for the rest is not known. In this sample the table shows roughly 850,000 clones, 96% of which occur a single time. The ten largest clones take up over 0.2% of the sample. CD8 naive samples were obtained by positive selection for CCR7 among CD45RO-negative cells, yielding a CD45RA+CCR7+ population from which TemRA cells were excluded. The sequenced sample was naive CD8+ T cells sorted from blood. According to the study, the label for this sample's cell subset or site signals: CD45RA+CCR7+. The receptors here all came from a man younger than 45 in good health.

The rearrangement links TRBV9 to TRBJ2-7; no definite D call. Trimming cost V 3 bases and J 7 bases, with 14 bases left between them. This CDR3 region has 13 residues. The germline gives CDR1 SGDLS, CDR2 YYNGEE. CDR3 nucleotides: TGTGCCAGCAGCGCCTCAAAGGTCGGGGAGCAGTACTTC. Residues: CASSASKVGEQYF.

This chain connects TRBV27 to TRBJ2-1; 12 bases agree with TRBD2. The trim removed 6 bases at V and 7 bases at J, leaving 4 bases unmatched. CDR1 is MNHEY, CDR2 SMNVEV, per germline (reference sequence). There are 14 residues in the CDR3. CDR3 residues: CASRTSGRGNEQFF. The CDR3, as DNA: TGTGCCAGCAGGACTAGCGGGAGAGGAAATGAGCAGTTCTTC.

About this clone itself: Other DNA sequences in the same sample also yield this CDR3. The chain has TRBV7-9 and TRBJ2-7; the D is unclear. CDR1 and CDR2 from the germline V gene are SEHNR and FQNEAQ (reference sequence). The CDR3 is 12 residues long. The V end was cut by 6 bases, the J end by 3 bases, with 9 bases between. The CDR3 is CASRTGNYEQYF. The CDR3 region has the DNA TGTGCCAGCAGAACCGGTAACTACGAGCAGTACTTC. Full variable domain (remainder filled in from reference TRBV7-9 and TRBJ2-7): DTGVSQNPRHKITKRGQNVTFRCDPISEHNRLYWYRQTLGQGPEFLTYFQNEAQLEKSRLLSDRFSAERPKGSFSTLEIQRTEQGDSAMYLCASRTGNYEQYFGPGTRLTVT.

The CDR3 sequence is CSFEARDGYTF. CDR3 bases: TGCAGCTTCGAGGCCAGGGATGGCTACACCTTC. The chain uses TRBV29-1 and TRBJ1-2, with a possible D match to TRBD1 (5 bases). CDR3 size: 11 residues. Germline V lookup: CDR1 SQVTM, CDR2 ANQGSEA. V lost 8 bases and J lost 6, with 13 bases in between.

This chain joins TRBV29-1 and TRBJ1-4, with D uncertain. The CDR3 totals 12 residues. Between the trimmed V and J ends, which lost 1 base and 8 bases, there was a span of 8 bases. CDR1 is SQVTM, CDR2 ANQGSEA, per germline. CDR3 sequence (DNA): TGCAGCGTTGAAGGTCGAGGGGAAAAACTGTTTTTT. Translating it yields CSVEGRGEKLFF. The full variable domain, in which reference TRBV29-1 and TRBJ1-4 provide the parts outside the CDR3, is SAVISQKPSRDICQRGTSLTIQCQVDSQVTMMFWYRQQPGQSLTLIATANQGSEATYESGFVIDKFPISRPNLTFSTLTVSNMSPEDSSIYLCSVEGRGEKLFFGSGTQLSVL.

Comment on this clone: Other nucleotide sequences from this sample produce the same CDR3. This sequence joins TRBV27 and TRBJ2-7, with D possibly matching TRBD2 (5 bases). The CDR3 length is 14 residues. CDR1 is MNHEY, CDR2 SMNVEV, per germline (reference sequence). Trimming took off 6 bases at V and 4 bases at J, with 16 bases between the two ends. The CDR3 sequence: CASSPLGGGYEQYF. The CDR3 bases are TGTGCCAGCAGCCCCTTGGGCGGAGGTTACGAGCAGTACTTC.

The chain links TRBV14 to TRBJ2-1; D ambiguous. The CDR3 totals 17 residues. V was cut by 5 bases and J by 0 bases, with 17 bases left in between. Germline V gene lookup returns CDR1 SGHDN and CDR2 FVKESK. The CDR3 loop is CASSDGLKEYSYNEQFF. The CDR3 DNA reads as TGTGCCAGCAGCGACGGATTAAAGGAATACTCCTACAATGAGCAGTTCTTC. The full variable domain, with the rest looked up from reference TRBV14 and TRBJ2-1, is EAGVTQFPSHSVIEKGQTVTLRCDPISGHDNLYWYRRVMGKEIKFLLHFVKESKQDESGMPNNRFLAERTGGTYSTLKVQPAELEDSGVYFCASSDGLKEYSYNEQFFGPGTRLTVL.

This chain links TRBV5-1 with TRBJ2-5; 11 nucleotides line up with TRBD2. The germline CDR1 and CDR2 sequences are SGHRS and YFSETQ. The CDR3 extends over 16 amino acids. The V gene end was trimmed by 4 bases and the J gene end by 5 bases; junction bases not matched to a gene: 10. The CDR3 region is CASSLEVRTSGETQYF. CDR3 DNA sequence: TGCGCCAGCAGCCTAGAAGTACGGACTAGCGGGGAGACCCAGTACTTC.

V and J are TRBV11-2 and TRBJ2-7, with D possibly TRBD2 on 5 matching bases. V was pared by 4 bases and J by 7 bases, with 17 bases between. Germline V gene sequence: CDR1 SGHAT, CDR2 FQNNGV. The CDR3 is 14 amino acids. CDR3 sequence (DNA): TGTGCCAGCAGCTCCCGGGGTATTGGCGGGGAGCAGTACTTC. Its translation: CASSSRGIGGEQYF.

This chain connects TRBV5-4 to TRBJ2-7; tentative D call: TRBD2 (6 bases). Germline CDR1 and CDR2: SGHNT and YYREEE (reference sequence). Trimming removed 0 bases at V and 6 bases at J, with 16 bases between. This CDR3 region has 15 residues. This CDR3 reads CASSLASEGFSEQYF. For the CDR3, the DNA is TGTGCCAGCAGCTTGGCCTCGGAGGGTTTTAGCGAGCAGTACTTC.

The chain is built from TRBV10-1 and TRBJ1-2; D unclear. This CDR3 contains 13 residues. Germline V CDR1 and CDR2: WNHNN, SYGVQD (reference sequence). V was clipped by 0 bases and J by 5 bases, with 7 bases between them. CDR3 DNA sequence: TGCGCCAGCAGTGAGTCGGGATCTTATGGCTACACCTTC. As protein: CASSESGSYGYTF.

V and J are TRBV4-3 and TRBJ2-1; D ambiguous. Trimming cost V 0 bases and J 8 bases, with 11 bases left between them. CDR3 size: 14 residues. From germline, CDR1 is LGHNA and CDR2 YSLEER. The CDR3 DNA reads TGCGCCAGCAGCCAAGAGGCGATAGTCCATGAGCAGTTCTTC. Protein: CASSQEAIVHEQFF.

This chain connects TRBV19 to TRBJ2-1; the match to TRBD2 covers 9 bases. The germline V gene encodes CDR1 LNHDA and CDR2 SQIVND (reference sequence). After removal of 1 base from V and 9 bases from J, the junction contained 4 bases not matched to a gene. This CDR3 has 14 residues. Here the CDR3 DNA reads TGTGCCAGTAGTATAGGAAGCGGGAGGCTTGAGCAGTTCTTC. Translated, it gives CASSIGSGRLEQFF.

V is TRBV4-3 and J is TRBJ2-1; no reliable D call. The CDR3 is 14 amino acids. V dropped 3 bases and J dropped 9 bases, with 15 bases sitting between them. Germline lookup yields CDR1 LGHNA and CDR2 YSLEER. CDR3 residues: CASSQSGERGEQFF. For the CDR3, the DNA is TGCGCCAGCAGCCAGTCAGGAGAGCGTGGTGAGCAGTTCTTC.

V gene TRBV2 combines with J gene TRBJ1-2, with TRBD1 matching over 7 bases. V was clipped by 3 bases and J by 0 bases; unmatched bases: 4. The germline V gene has CDR1 SNHLY and CDR2 FYNNEI. The CDR3 is 15 amino acids. The CDR3 spells CASSDIGGTNYGYTF. In DNA, the CDR3 is TGTGCCAGCAGTGATATAGGGGGCACTAACTATGGCTACACCTTC.

In DNA, the CDR3 is TGTGCCAGTAGGGAACGACTAGCCAAAAACATTCAGTACTTC. Protein: CASRERLAKNIQYF. This chain joins TRBV19 and TRBJ2-4; D uncertain. CDR1 and CDR2 from the germline V gene are LNHDA and SQIVND (reference sequence). The V end was cut by 6 bases, the J end by 0 bases, with 9 bases between. This CDR3 has 14 residues.

J is TRBJ2-1 and V is TRBV27; D possibly corresponds to TRBD1 (5 bases). This CDR3 spans 13 amino acids. V shed 3 bases and J shed 7 bases, with 10 bases lying between them. Germline V lookup: CDR1 MNHEY, CDR2 SMNVEV (reference sequence). CDR3 bases: TGTGCCAGCAGTTTGTACAGGCTTAATGAGCAGTTCTTC. Protein sequence: CASSLYRLNEQFF.

This clone was seen once. This chain connects TRBV19 to TRBJ2-2; 10 bases map to TRBD2. V dropped 7 bases and J dropped 2; count of bases not matched to a gene: 1. Germline V gives CDR1 LNHDA, CDR2 SQIVND (reference sequence). The CDR3 totals 14 residues. CDR3 bases: TGTGCCAGTAAGCGGGAGGGTAACACCGGGGAGCTGTTTTTT. Protein: CASKREGNTGELFF.

The V call is TRBV5-1, the J call TRBJ1-1; tentative D call: TRBD1 (5 bases). Looked up from germline, CDR1 is SGHRS and CDR2 is YFSETQ. V was shortened by 0 bases and J by 9 bases, with 9 bases between the two germline ends. CDR3 length: 12 amino acids. CDR3 protein: CASSLVGDQAFF. The CDR3 DNA sequence: TGCGCCAGCAGCTTGGTAGGGGATCAAGCTTTCTTT.

This chain links TRBV7-3 with TRBJ2-3; D ambiguous. Trimming cost V 4 bases and J 6 bases, with 8 bases left between them. The CDR3 contains 12 residues. Germline loops: CDR1 SGHTA, CDR2 FQGTGA. In DNA form, the CDR3 reads TGTGCCAGCAGCTCCCTGGGGGATACGCAGTATTTT. Amino acids: CASSSLGDTQYF.

V is TRBV5-4 and J is TRBJ2-5; possibly TRBD2 for D (6 bases). The germline V gene encodes CDR1 SGHNT and CDR2 YYREEE (reference sequence). V gave up 4 bases and J gave up 3 bases, with 16 bases separating them. The CDR3 runs 15 residues. The CDR3 sequence: CASSAGLGEEETQYF. The CDR3 region has the DNA TGTGCCAGCAGCGCGGGGTTGGGAGAAGAAGAGACCCAGTACTTC.

Notes on this clone: Other DNA sequences within the sample encode an identical CDR3. V is TRBV7-9 and J is TRBJ2-3; perhaps TRBD2 as D (6 bases). Germline CDR1 reads SEHNR; CDR2 reads FQNEAQ (reference sequence). The CDR3 totals 15 residues. The germline V and J ends were trimmed by 5 bases and 3 bases, with 15 bases remaining between them. CDR3 DNA: TGTGCCAGCAGCCCTCGGGTGGGGAGGACAGATACGCAGTATTTT. Amino acid sequence: CASSPRVGRTDTQYF.

V and J are TRBV11-2 and TRBJ1-1, with D tentatively TRBD1 (5 bases). Germline V gives CDR1 SGHAT, CDR2 FQNNGV. The V end lost 4 bases, the J end lost 0 bases, and 18 bases lay between the germline ends. This CDR3 is 17 amino acids long. CDR3 DNA sequence: TGTGCCAGCAGCTCCCTTGGCCAGGGAACTGTGAACACTGAAGCTTTCTTT. Protein product: CASSSLGQGTVNTEAFF. Based on the CDR3 plus reference TRBV11-2 and TRBJ1-1, the full variable domain is EAGVAQSPRYKIIEKRQSVAFWCNPISGHATLYWYQQILGQGPKLLIQFQNNGVVDDSQLPKDRFSAERLKGVDSTLKIQPAKLEDSAVYLCASSSLGQGTVNTEAFFGQGTRLTVV.